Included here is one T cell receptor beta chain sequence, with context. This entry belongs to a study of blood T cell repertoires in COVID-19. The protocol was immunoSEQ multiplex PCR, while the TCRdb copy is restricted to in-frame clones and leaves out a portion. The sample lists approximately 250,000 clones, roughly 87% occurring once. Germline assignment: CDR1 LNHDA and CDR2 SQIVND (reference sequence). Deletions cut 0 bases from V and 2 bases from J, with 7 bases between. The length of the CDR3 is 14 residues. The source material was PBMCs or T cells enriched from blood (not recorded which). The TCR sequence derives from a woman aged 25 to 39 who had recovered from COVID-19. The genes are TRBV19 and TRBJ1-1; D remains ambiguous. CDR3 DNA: TGTGCCAGTAGTATAGACAGAATAAACACTGAAGCTTTCTTT. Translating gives CASSIDRINTEAFF.